These 30 T cell receptor beta chains share one sample of origin, sequenced in a study of OX40 agonist ivuxolimab in advanced cancers. Sequencing used immunoSEQ multiplex PCR; TCRdb keeps in-frame clones, though not all of them. The data contain tens of thousands of clones, roughly 80% of them singletons. Material: CD4+ or CD8+ T cells sorted from blood, obtained in a trial of the OX40 agonist ivuxolimab. The receptors derive from an adult with an advanced solid tumor such as melanoma, head and neck, liver or kidney cancer.

Worth noting for this clone: Compared with germline, one end of the junction differs, possibly owing to a read error. The V and J genes are TRBV7-3 and TRBJ2-7; weak D call: TRBD2 (5 bases). This CDR3 spans 10 amino acids. From germline, CDR1 is SGHTA and CDR2 FQGTGA. The CDR3 here is CASSPKRAGF. DNA for the CDR3: TGTGCCAGCAGCCCAAAACGTGCGGGCTTC.

The chain links TRBV9 to TRBJ1-2; 8 nucleotides agree with TRBD1. Trimming cost V 0 bases and J 4 bases; bases outside gene matches: 14. The CDR3 spans 18 residues. Germline V gene data show CDR1 as SGDLS and CDR2 as YYNGEE. CDR3: CASSVGRNPGTGFYGYTF. CDR3 nucleotides: TGTGCCAGCAGCGTAGGACGAAACCCCGGGACAGGCTTCTATGGCTACACCTTC. The full variable domain, completed using reference TRBV9 and TRBJ1-2, is DSGVTQTPKHLITATGQRVTLRCSPRSGDLSVYWYQQSLDQGLQFLIQYYNGEERAKGNILERFSAQQFPDLHSELNLSSLELGDSALYFCASSVGRNPGTGFYGYTFGSGTRLTVV.

The genes are TRBV6-6 and TRBJ1-1, with TRBD1 as a possible D gene (6 bases). This CDR3 contains 11 residues. The germline V gene encodes CDR1 MNHNY and CDR2 SVGAGI (reference sequence). Trimming took 7 bases from V and 5 from J, leaving 8 bases between them. The CDR3 protein is CASMQGTEAFF. The CDR3 nucleotides read TGTGCCAGCATGCAGGGGACTGAAGCTTTCTTT.

V usage is TRBV5-1 and J usage is TRBJ2-3; D gene uncertain. CDR3 length equals 15 residues. CDR1 SGHRS and CDR2 YFSETQ come from the germline V gene. V was clipped by 2 bases and J by 1 base, with 11 bases between them. The chain's CDR3 is CASSFSGQGTDTQYF. CDR3 DNA: TGCGCCAGCAGCTTTTCCGGGCAGGGCACAGATACGCAGTATTTT.

The gene calls are TRBV10-3 and TRBJ1-3; perhaps TRBD1 as D (6 bases). CDR3 size: 16 residues. Germline CDR1 and CDR2: ENHRY and SYGVKD. V dropped 3 bases and J dropped 3 bases, with 15 bases sitting between them. Here the CDR3 reads CAISDLEGGVGNTIYF. In DNA, the CDR3 is TGTGCCATCAGTGACCTCGAGGGGGGCGTTGGAAACACCATATATTTT.

This rearrangement joins TRBV9 to TRBJ2-7, with 8 bases matching TRBD2. The CDR3 is made up of 15 amino acids. Per the germline V gene, CDR1 is SGDLS and CDR2 is YYNGEE. Trimming took 4 bases from V and 1 from J; bases not matched to a gene: 7. The CDR3 sequence is CASSPRVAGSYEQYF. The CDR3 DNA reads TGTGCCAGCAGCCCTCGAGTAGCGGGGTCCTACGAGCAGTACTTC.

V gene TRBV7-8 combines with J gene TRBJ2-1; 8 nucleotides align to TRBD2. The germline gives CDR1 SGHVS, CDR2 FQNEAQ. The CDR3 is 18 residues long. V shed 1 base, J shed 2 bases, and the junction held 10 bases outside the gene matches. CDR3 amino acids: CASSLDRLAGPTYNEQFF. The CDR3 DNA reads as TGTGCCAGCAGCTTAGATAGGCTAGCGGGCCCAACCTACAATGAGCAGTTCTTC. The full variable domain, rest sourced from reference TRBV7-8 and TRBJ2-1, is GAGVSQSPRYKVAKRGQDVALRCDPISGHVSLFWYQQALGQGPEFLTYFQNEAQLDKSGLPSDRFFAERPEGSVSTLKIQRTQQEDSAVYLCASSLDRLAGPTYNEQFFGPGTRLTVL.

V and J are TRBV29-1 and TRBJ1-1; D not certain. The germline gives CDR1 SQVTM, CDR2 ANQGSEA. This CDR3 is built from 11 residues. V was clipped by 7 bases and J by 0 bases, with 6 bases between them. The CDR3 spells CSAVLNTEAFF. The CDR3 DNA reads TGCAGCGCGGTCCTGAACACTGAAGCTTTCTTT.

The gene calls are TRBV15 and TRBJ1-3; D perhaps matches TRBD1 (6 bases). The CDR3 length is 18 residues. The V end lost 0 bases, the J end lost 4 bases, and 19 bases lay between the germline ends. The germline gives CDR1 LNHNV, CDR2 YYDKDF (reference sequence). CDR3 in amino acids: CATSRDYGTQAGGNTIYF. CDR3 nucleotide sequence: TGTGCCACCAGCAGAGATTACGGGACACAAGCGGGCGGAAACACCATATATTTT.

The chain has TRBV6-5 and TRBJ1-1; D possibly corresponds to TRBD1 (6 bases). Germline V gene sequence: CDR1 MNHEY, CDR2 SVGAGI. CDR3 length: 15 residues. The V end was cut by 7 bases, the J end by 4 bases, with 19 bases between. The CDR3 loop reads CASTLGARRGTEAFF. CDR3 in DNA: TGTGCCAGCACCCTGGGGGCGCGTAGGGGCACTGAAGCTTTCTTT.

The rearrangement uses TRBV4-2 and TRBJ2-5; maybe TRBD1 (6 bases). CDR1 LGHNA and CDR2 YNFKEQ come from the germline V gene. The CDR3 is 13 residues long. Trimming left V 4 bases short and J 5 bases short, with 11 bases between. The CDR3 coding sequence is TGTGCCAGCAGCCCAGGGGCCCGGGAGACCCAGTACTTC. Translation gives CASSPGARETQYF.

This chain links TRBV7-8 with TRBJ2-5; D not resolved. There are 16 residues in the CDR3. Trimming took 3 bases from V and 5 from J, leaving 19 bases between them. The germline gives CDR1 SGHVS, CDR2 FQNEAQ. Here the CDR3 reads CASSFEWQSLGETQYF. The CDR3, as DNA: TGTGCCAGCAGCTTTGAATGGCAGAGCCTTGGGGAGACCCAGTACTTC.

The chain couples TRBV5-1 to TRBJ2-1, with 8 bases aligning to TRBD2. This CDR3 has 13 amino acids. V gave up 3 bases and J gave up 14 bases; unmatched junction bases: 10. Germline CDR1 reads SGHRS; CDR2 reads YFSETQ. CDR3 sequence: CASSSLGREGKFF. Here the CDR3 DNA reads TGCGCCAGCAGCTCTTTGGGACGGGAGGGAAAGTTCTTC.

This chain links TRBV6-5 with TRBJ2-1; no reliable D call. Per the germline V gene, CDR1 is MNHEY and CDR2 is SVGAGI. The CDR3 has 11 residues. V lost 2 bases, J lost 11 bases, and 7 bases lay in between. The CDR3 loop reads CASSYMSQQFF. CDR3 sequence (DNA): TGTGCCAGCAGTTACATGAGTCAGCAGTTCTTC.

The rearrangement links TRBV5-1 to TRBJ1-6, with TRBD1 identical over 8 bases. The trim removed 4 bases at V and 7 bases at J, leaving 4 bases unmatched. CDR3 length: 14 amino acids. CDR1 is SGHRS and CDR2 is YFSETQ in the germline V gene. The CDR3 spells CASSPGQANSPLHF. The CDR3 DNA reads as TGCGCCAGCAGCCCGGGACAGGCAAATTCACCCCTCCACTTT.

V usage is TRBV19 and J usage is TRBJ2-6, with D tentatively TRBD1 (5 bases). The CDR3 is 16 amino acids. V gave up 2 bases and J gave up 4 bases, with 12 bases separating them. Germline assignment: CDR1 LNHDA and CDR2 SQIVND (reference sequence). CDR3 in amino acids: CASSIRGAKGANVLTF. In DNA form, the CDR3 reads TGTGCCAGTAGTATAAGGGGCGCTAAGGGGGCCAACGTCCTGACTTTC.

The chain combines TRBV4-1 with TRBJ1-2; no firm D call. CDR1 MGHRA and CDR2 YSYEKL come from the germline V gene. This CDR3 has 13 residues. Trimming cost V 0 bases and J 2 bases, with 4 bases left between them. CDR3 bases: TGCGCCAGCAGCCAAGAGCTGAACTATGGCTACACCTTC. Its protein is CASSQELNYGYTF.

The J gene is TRBJ2-5, the V gene TRBV6-5; a possible D gene is TRBD2 (6 bases). The ends were cut back, 6 bases at V and 1 base at J, with 12 bases in the middle. Germline V gene data show CDR1 as MNHEY and CDR2 as SVGAGI. The CDR3 is 14 residues long. CDR3 residues: CASSHGTAQETQYF. CDR3 bases: TGTGCCAGCAGCCACGGGACTGCCCAAGAGACCCAGTACTTC.

This clone was recorded only once. The chain carries TRBV7-9 and TRBJ1-2, with 9 bases matching TRBD1. The germline V gene encodes CDR1 SEHNR and CDR2 FQNEAQ (reference sequence). V shed 5 bases, J shed 2 bases, and the junction held 12 bases outside the gene matches. The CDR3 is 17 residues long. The chain's CDR3 is CASSPTGTGRKNYGYTF. The DNA for the CDR3 is TGTGCCAGCAGCCCAACAGGGACAGGGAGGAAGAACTATGGCTACACCTTC.

This chain joins TRBV30 and TRBJ2-1; D is undetermined. The CDR3 runs 13 residues. Per germline, CDR1 GTSNPN and CDR2 SVGIG (reference sequence). V lost 1 base and J lost 2, with 6 bases in between. CDR3 residues: CAWSETPYNEQFF. CDR3 sequence (DNA): TGTGCCTGGAGTGAGACACCCTACAATGAGCAGTTCTTC.

The chain has TRBV19 and TRBJ1-6, with 8 positions matching TRBD1. The length of the CDR3 is 15 residues. Trimming cost V 1 base and J 10 bases; bases outside gene matches: 6. Germline lookup yields CDR1 LNHDA and CDR2 SQIVND (reference sequence). Here the CDR3 reads CASSIVWTGLSPLHF. CDR3 nucleotides: TGTGCCAGTAGTATAGTGTGGACAGGGCTATCACCCCTCCACTTT.

The V and J genes are TRBV6-5 and TRBJ1-6, with 7 positions matching TRBD1. The CDR3 runs 16 residues. Germline trimming cut 4 bases from V and 0 bases from J; bases unmatched to any gene: 3. Germline values: CDR1 MNHEY, CDR2 SVGAGI. CDR3 in amino acids: CASSFRGSSYNSPLHF. DNA of the CDR3: TGTGCCAGCAGTTTCAGGGGGAGCTCCTATAATTCACCCCTCCACTTT.

The chain carries TRBV7-8 and TRBJ2-1; D perhaps matches TRBD2 (5 bases). This CDR3 comprises 15 residues. CDR1 is SGHVS, CDR2 FQNEAQ, per germline. Trimming stripped 0 bases from V and 3 bases from J, with 9 bases between. This CDR3 is CASSLAGAFYNEQFF. For the CDR3, the DNA is TGTGCCAGCAGCTTAGCGGGAGCATTCTACAATGAGCAGTTCTTC.

The chain has TRBV7-2 and TRBJ2-1; D might be TRBD2 (5 bases). Deletions cut 2 bases from V and 5 bases from J, with 13 bases between. The germline CDR1 and CDR2 sequences are SGHTA and FQGNSA. The CDR3 is 15 amino acids. CDR3 in DNA: TGTGCCAGCAGCTTACACGGGGTTACACACAATGAGCAGTTCTTC. Residues: CASSLHGVTHNEQFF.

The rearrangement joins TRBV9 to TRBJ2-1, with no clear D. The length of the CDR3 is 13 residues. V was trimmed by 1 base and J by 5 bases, leaving 7 bases between them. CDR1 SGDLS and CDR2 YYNGEE come from the germline V gene. CDR3 coding DNA: TGTGCCAGCAGCGTAAACACAAACAATGAGCAGTTCTTC. It codes for CASSVNTNNEQFF.

This chain uses TRBV5-4 with TRBJ2-5; 10 bases are shared with TRBD2. CDR1 SGHNT and CDR2 YYREEE come from the germline V gene (reference sequence). The CDR3 length is 16 residues. Trimming at V came to 5 bases and at J to 1 base, leaving 8 bases not matched to a gene. Here the CDR3 reads CASRSLAGVGQETQYF. DNA of the CDR3: TGTGCCAGCAGGTCGCTAGCGGGAGTGGGCCAAGAGACCCAGTACTTC.

The rearrangement links TRBV25-1 to TRBJ2-1; no clear D. The CDR3 sequence is 14 residues long. The germline gives CDR1 MGHDK, CDR2 SYGVNS. Trimming pared 3 bases from V and 1 base from J, leaving 7 bases between. The CDR3 nucleotides are TGTGCCAGCAGTGAGTCTCCTTCCTACAATGAGCAGTTCTTC. It codes for CASSESPSYNEQFF. The whole variable domain, remainder taken from reference TRBV25-1 and TRBJ2-1, is EADIYQTPRYLVIGTGKKITLECSQTMGHDKMYWYQQDPGMELHLIHYSYGVNSTEKGDLSSESTVSRIRTEHFPLTLESARPSHTSQYLCASSESPSYNEQFFGPGTRLTVL.

This chain connects TRBV5-1 to TRBJ1-2, with TRBD1 matching 7 bases. CDR3 length: 13 amino acids. J lost 3 bases, V lost 2 bases, and 1 base had no gene match. Germline V gene sequence: CDR1 SGHRS, CDR2 YFSETQ. The CDR3 is CASSFDRDYGYTF. As DNA, the CDR3 is TGCGCCAGCAGCTTCGACAGGGACTATGGCTACACCTTC.

The chain links TRBV6-4 to TRBJ2-1; TRBD2 matches at 10 bases. The germline V gene encodes CDR1 MRHNA and CDR2 SNTAGT. Trimming took 5 bases from V and 5 from J; bases not matched to a gene: 6. The CDR3 contains 15 residues. As DNA, the CDR3 is TGTGCCAGCAGTAAAGCTAGCGGGAGCCACAATGAGCAGTTCTTC. It is translated as CASSKASGSHNEQFF.

The chain recombines TRBV10-3 with TRBJ1-1; D possibly corresponds to TRBD1 (5 bases). V gave up 2 bases and J gave up 2 bases, with 9 bases separating them. Germline V CDR1 and CDR2: ENHRY, SYGVKD. The CDR3 consists of 14 residues. For the CDR3, the DNA is TGTGCCATCAGTGAGCGGCAGGGCAACACTGAAGCTTTCTTT. It specifies CAISERQGNTEAFF.